This TCR beta chain was identified during a study of sequential checkpoint blockade in melanoma. Study background: Both treatment sequences were followed by maintenance nivolumab. Around 90 pretreatment tumor DNA samples were TCRβ immunosequenced. After nivolumab or ipilimumab alone, about two dozen patients had week-13 rebiopsies.

Produced via immunoSEQ multiplex PCR; TCRdb's table is partial and in-frame only. The sample has over 5,500 clones, roughly 25% seen once. The treatment here: randomized to nivolumab then ipilimumab (arm A) or the reverse (arm B). Germline CDR1 reads SGHRS; CDR2 reads YFSETQ. This CDR3 is 17 amino acids long. V shed 6 bases, J shed 2 bases, and the junction held 11 bases outside the gene matches. This clone has just a few counts. Source: tumor tissue (inferred from file names), taken from a patient given nivolumab and ipilimumab in sequence. The V gene is TRBV5-1, the J gene TRBJ2-1; 10 positions agree with TRBD2. The clonotype comes from a human donor with melanoma. DNA of the CDR3: TGCGCCAGCAAGCCGAGCGGGAGGGTGAGGGCCTACAATGAGCAGTTCTTC. This gives the protein CASKPSGRVRAYNEQFF.